The 24 T cell receptor beta chains reported below all come from one sample, sequenced in a study of beta chain features in type 1 diabetes. The study reverse transcribed the entire isolated RNA, so it sequenced expressed TCRB transcripts. Libraries were prepared by immunoSEQ multiplex PCR; TCRdb keeps only in-frame clonotypes and omits some of them. This sample has about 620,000 clones, with 15% to 19% found just once. Sequencing was performed on naive CD4+ T cells from blood. The receptor set was obtained from a young man in good health.

This clone was found a few times. The chain recombines TRBV7-2 with TRBJ2-3, with D tentatively TRBD2 (6 bases). V was shortened by 0 bases and J by 2 bases, with 18 bases between the two germline ends. The germline V gene encodes CDR1 SGHTA and CDR2 FQGNSA. The CDR3 consists of 18 residues. CDR3 coding DNA: TGTGCCAGCAGCTTAGCACGGTTTGCGGGGCCTAACACAGATACGCAGTATTTT. It encodes CASSLARFAGPNTDTQYF.

The J gene is TRBJ2-3, the V gene TRBV9; no definite D call. The CDR3 contains 14 residues. Trimming left V 5 bases short and J 0 bases short, with 10 bases between. CDR1 SGDLS and CDR2 YYNGEE come from the germline V gene. The CDR3 here is CASSLYSSTDTQYF. CDR3 sequence (DNA): TGTGCCAGCAGTTTATACTCTAGCACAGATACGCAGTATTTT.

The chain carries TRBV4-3 and TRBJ2-5; D is possibly TRBD1 (7 bases). This CDR3 is built from 14 residues. Germline assignment: CDR1 LGHNA and CDR2 YSLEER. V shed 4 bases and J shed 5 bases, with 14 bases lying between them. The CDR3 DNA reads as TGCGCCAGCAGCCTCGACAGGGAGGTTGAGACCCAGTACTTC. It is translated as CASSLDREVETQYF.

The chain recombines TRBV14 with TRBJ1-2, with D possibly TRBD1 on 5 matching bases. Germline-derived CDR1 and CDR2 are SGHDN and FVKESK. This CDR3 has 15 amino acids. V dropped 0 bases and J dropped 7 bases, with 15 bases sitting between them. The CDR3 DNA sequence: TGTGCCAGCAGCCAAGATGCGGCAGGGCGGGGTGGCTACACCTTC. It yields the protein CASSQDAAGRGGYTF.

A few counts support this clone. The rearrangement links TRBV10-3 to TRBJ2-3; D tentatively reads TRBD1 or TRBD2 (5 bases each). Trimming shortened V by 3 bases and J by 10 bases, and 14 bases separated the two germline ends. The CDR3 runs to 13 residues. Per germline, CDR1 ENHRY and CDR2 SYGVKD. The CDR3 is CAISDVSRGAQYF. The CDR3 DNA reads as TGTGCCATCAGTGACGTCTCCCGGGGCGCGCAGTATTTT.

A few counts support this clone. The chain recombines TRBV11-1 with TRBJ2-1; the D is unclear. V lost 7 bases to trimming and J lost 2 bases, with 9 bases between them. Per the germline V gene, CDR1 is SGHAT and CDR2 is FQDESV (reference sequence). The CDR3 loop spans 13 amino acids. CDR3 nucleotides: TGTGCCAGCACCCCGGGTACCTACAATGAGCAGTTCTTC. Residues: CASTPGTYNEQFF.

This sequence joins TRBV11-1 and TRBJ2-3; TRBD2 agrees at 8 bases. This CDR3 region has 15 residues. CDR1 and CDR2 (germline): SGHAT, FQDESV (reference sequence). V was clipped by 4 bases and J by 0 bases; unmatched bases: 3. CDR3 sequence: CASSSTSGSTDTQYF. The DNA of the CDR3 is TGTGCCAGCAGCTCTACTAGCGGCAGCACAGATACGCAGTATTTT.

This clone was observed a few times. The genes are TRBV6-5 and TRBJ2-7; 7 positions agree with TRBD1. This CDR3 has 14 residues. Trimming cost V 5 bases and J 2 bases; bases outside gene matches: 6. CDR1 is MNHEY and CDR2 is SVGAGI in the germline V gene. CDR3 nucleotide sequence: TGTGCCAGCAGTCGACAGGGTGGACCCTACGAGCAGTACTTC. Residues: CASSRQGGPYEQYF.

The table lists this clone with a few counts. This rearrangement joins TRBV27 to TRBJ2-5, with 7 bases matching TRBD1. The J call may be wrong; the DNA end is better matched by TRBJ2-7. The CDR3 extends over 15 amino acids. Germline CDR1 and CDR2: MNHEY and SMNVEV (reference sequence). The CDR3 bases are TGTGCCAGCAGTCCACGGGACAGCCGCAACTACGAGCAGTACTTC. As protein: CASSPRDSRNYEQYF.

The chain uses TRBV18 and TRBJ2-1; TRBD2 matches 7 bases. This CDR3 has 15 amino acids. The germline gives CDR1 KGHSH, CDR2 LQKENI. The V gene end was trimmed by 2 bases and the J gene end by 6 bases; junction bases not matched to a gene: 7. CDR3 sequence reads: CASSPGLAALNEQFF. CDR3 sequence (DNA): TGTGCCAGCTCACCAGGGCTAGCGGCCCTCAATGAGCAGTTCTTC.

The genes are TRBV4-3 and TRBJ2-3, with D perhaps TRBD1 (6 bases). The CDR3 consists of 15 residues. Germline values: CDR1 LGHNA, CDR2 YSLEER. V was cut by 5 bases and J by 0 bases, with 12 bases left in between. CDR3 DNA: TGCGCCAGCAGCGTATACAGGGACAGCACAGATACGCAGTATTTT. Translated, it gives CASSVYRDSTDTQYF.

The chain links TRBV18 to TRBJ1-1, with D tentatively TRBD1 (5 bases). Germline-derived CDR1 and CDR2 are KGHSH and LQKENI. The CDR3 runs to 13 residues. V lost 6 bases, J lost 4 bases, and 12 bases lay in between. CDR3 sequence (DNA): TGTGCCAGCTCCACCGGACAACTCACTGAAGCTTTCTTT. Its translation: CASSTGQLTEAFF. The full variable domain, its missing parts supplied by reference TRBV18 and TRBJ1-1, is NAGVMQNPRHLVRRRGQEARLRCSPMKGHSHVYWYRQLPEEGLKFMVYLQKENIIDESGMPKERFSAEFPKEGPSILRIQQVVRGDSAAYFCASSTGQLTEAFFGQGTRLTVV.

V usage is TRBV11-2 and J usage is TRBJ2-2; TRBD2 matches 11 bases. There are 15 residues in the CDR3. V gave up 3 bases and J gave up 4 bases; unmatched junction bases: 1. CDR1 and CDR2 from the germline V gene are SGHAT and FQNNGV. In DNA form, the CDR3 reads TGTGCCAGCAGCTTGACTAGCGGGATCACCGGGGAGCTGTTTTTT. Translating it yields CASSLTSGITGELFF. The variable domain in full, completed from reference TRBV11-2 and TRBJ2-2, reads EAGVAQSPRYKIIEKRQSVAFWCNPISGHATLYWYQQILGQGPKLLIQFQNNGVVDDSQLPKDRFSAERLKGVDSTLKIQPAKLEDSAVYLCASSLTSGITGELFFGEGSRLTVL.

A few counts support this clone. This chain uses TRBV7-9 with TRBJ1-1; a weak D match, TRBD1 (5 bases). The CDR3 covers 13 residues. Deletions cut 4 bases from V and 1 base from J, with 7 bases between. Germline lookup yields CDR1 SEHNR and CDR2 FQNEAQ (reference sequence). The CDR3 region has the DNA TGTGCCAGCAGCTACGGACAGAACACTGAAGCTTTCTTT. It yields the protein CASSYGQNTEAFF.

The chain couples TRBV5-1 to TRBJ2-1, with 7 bases lining up with TRBD1. This CDR3 comprises 18 residues. CDR1 SGHRS and CDR2 YFSETQ come from the germline V gene. Unmatched junction bases numbered 17, after V lost 3 bases and J lost 5 bases. Written as DNA, the CDR3 is TGCGCCAGCAGCTCTCCCAACTACAGGGGATCGATCCACAATGAGCAGTTCTTC. Translated, it gives CASSSPNYRGSIHNEQFF.

J is TRBJ2-1 and V is TRBV6-1, with 8 positions matching TRBD2. This CDR3 has 16 amino acids. Trimming removed 1 base from V and 9 bases from J; junction bases left unmatched: 11. Germline assignment: CDR1 MNHNS and CDR2 SASEGT. The CDR3 here is CASSEVGFGLAIEQFF. CDR3 nucleotide sequence: TGTGCCAGCAGTGAAGTTGGGTTTGGACTAGCAATTGAGCAGTTCTTC.

This clone occurred a few times. The chain is built from TRBV2 and TRBJ1-5, with TRBD1 matching over 8 bases. The CDR3 sequence is 14 residues long. Germline CDR1 is SNHLY and CDR2 is FYNNEI. Unmatched junction bases numbered 2, after V lost 3 bases and J lost 4 bases. The CDR3 sequence is CASSDRGRNQPQHF. DNA for the CDR3: TGTGCCAGCAGTGACAGGGGGCGAAATCAGCCCCAGCATTTT.

The gene calls are TRBV18 and TRBJ2-2, with D unresolved. The germline gives CDR1 KGHSH, CDR2 LQKENI. The germline V and J ends were trimmed by 3 bases and 0 bases, with 14 bases remaining between them. CDR3 length: 17 amino acids. CDR3 sequence: CASSPRLTATNTGELFF. In nucleotides, the CDR3 is TGTGCCAGCTCACCGCGACTGACTGCTACGAACACCGGGGAGCTGTTTTTT.

This clone has only a few counts. The V and J genes are TRBV19 and TRBJ2-3, with TRBD2 matching 9 bases. Germline assignment: CDR1 LNHDA and CDR2 SQIVND (reference sequence). J was trimmed by 3 bases and V by 6 bases; bases with no gene match: 7. The CDR3 covers 15 residues. CDR3 coding DNA: TGTGCCAGTAGATTAGCGGGAGTCTCGACAGATACGCAGTATTTT. Residues: CASRLAGVSTDTQYF.

This chain links TRBV10-3 with TRBJ2-2, with 10 bases fitting TRBD2. V was clipped by 11 bases and J by 4 bases; unmatched bases: 13. Germline V gives CDR1 ENHRY, CDR2 SYGVKD. CDR3 length: 16 residues. DNA of the CDR3: TGTGCCGCCGCCGGATTAGCGGGAGGCCCCACCGGGGAGCTGTTTTTT. Translation gives CAAAGLAGGPTGELFF.

This clone has just a few counts. J is TRBJ2-7 and V is TRBV5-6; a possible D gene is TRBD1 (6 bases). This CDR3 has 13 amino acids. V was trimmed by 3 bases and J by 0 bases, leaving 7 bases between them. Germline values: CDR1 SGHDT, CDR2 YYEEEE. This CDR3 is CASSSDSSYEQYF. The CDR3 DNA follows: TGTGCCAGCAGCTCGGACAGCTCCTACGAGCAGTACTTC.

This clone was seen a few times. The chain couples TRBV6-6 to TRBJ1-5; no clear D gene. Per the germline V gene, CDR1 is MNHNY and CDR2 is SVGAGI (reference sequence). Deletions cut 6 bases from V and 4 bases from J, with 13 bases between. The CDR3 contains 14 residues. The chain's CDR3 is CASSFGPQNQPQHF. For the CDR3, the DNA is TGTGCCAGCAGCTTCGGGCCGCAAAATCAGCCCCAGCATTTT.

In its sample, this clone was seen a few times. This chain joins TRBV9 and TRBJ1-2, with D hard to call. The germline V and J ends were trimmed by 2 bases and 4 bases, with 12 bases remaining between them. This CDR3 has 14 residues. The germline V gene has CDR1 SGDLS and CDR2 YYNGEE. CDR3 in amino acids: CASSVRANGYGYTF. CDR3 DNA sequence: TGTGCCAGCAGCGTGCGGGCAAACGGCTATGGCTACACCTTC.

V is TRBV7-2 and J is TRBJ1-6; tentatively, D is TRBD1 (6 bases). V gave up 5 bases and J gave up 6 bases, with 14 bases separating them. Germline values: CDR1 SGHTA, CDR2 FQGNSA. There are 15 residues in the CDR3. For the CDR3, the DNA is TGTGCCAGCAGCCCCCCGGGGGGCTCTAATTCACCCCTCCACTTT. It translates to CASSPPGGSNSPLHF.